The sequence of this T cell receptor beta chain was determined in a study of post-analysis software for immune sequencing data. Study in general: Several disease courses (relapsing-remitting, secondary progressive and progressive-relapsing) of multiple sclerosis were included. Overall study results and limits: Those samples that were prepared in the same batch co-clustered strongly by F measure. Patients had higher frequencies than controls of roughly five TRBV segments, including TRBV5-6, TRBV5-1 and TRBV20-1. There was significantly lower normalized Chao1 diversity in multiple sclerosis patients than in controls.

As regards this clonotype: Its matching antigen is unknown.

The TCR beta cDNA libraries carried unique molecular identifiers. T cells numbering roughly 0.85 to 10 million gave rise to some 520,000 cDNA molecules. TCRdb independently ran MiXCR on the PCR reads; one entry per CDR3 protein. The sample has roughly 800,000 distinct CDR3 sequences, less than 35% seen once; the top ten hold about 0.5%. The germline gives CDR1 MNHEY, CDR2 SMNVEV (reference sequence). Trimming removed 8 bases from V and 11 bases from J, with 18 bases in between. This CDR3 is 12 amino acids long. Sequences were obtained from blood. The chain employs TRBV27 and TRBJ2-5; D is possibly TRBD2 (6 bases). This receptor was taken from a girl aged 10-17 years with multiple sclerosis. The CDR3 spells CASGLGYREQYF. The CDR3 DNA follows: TGTGCCAGCGGACTGGGCTATCGGGAGCAGTACTTC.